This T cell receptor beta chain comes out of a study of cytomegalovirus exposure and HLA in healthy donors. The study, taken as a whole, reports: There were some public TCRs occurring in many donors, but most TCR sequences were rare.

Notes on this clone: Its target is unknown.

The PCR contained 60 Vbeta and 13 Jbeta primers. Generated by immunoSEQ multiplex PCR, the TCRdb table keeps only in-frame clones and is missing some. The data show 210,000 or so clones, around four fifths seen once. The ends lost 6 bases at V and 6 bases at J; junction bases unmatched: 16. The CDR3 extends over 15 amino acids. Germline CDR1 SQVTM, CDR2 ANQGSEA. The sample comprised PBMCs. This receptor was obtained from a boy aged 2-15 years in good health and CMV-seronegative. The chain couples TRBV29-1 to TRBJ1-2; 7 positions match TRBD1. The CDR3, as DNA: TGCAGCGTCGGGCGACAGGGTAATTTGGGGGATGGCTACACCTTC. It specifies CSVGRQGNLGDGYTF.